These 20 T cell receptor beta chains originate from one sample sequenced in a study of T cell repertoires in cytomegalovirus infection. Their specific antigens are unknown. One entry per CDR3 protein, called by TCRdb with MiXCR from the reads. Among 110,000 to 150,000 distinct CDR3 sequences listed, 30% to 40% were seen once. This specimen consisted of CD8+ T cells from cultured PBMCs, obtained from culture after CMV antigen stimulation. Every receptor here comes from a human donor in good health (CMV status not recorded). Some clones in this sample may be carry-over from other donors' samples.

This clonotype has only a few counts. J is TRBJ2-1 and V is TRBV7-6, with a tentative D call TRBD2 (6 bases). The germline V and J ends were trimmed by 2 bases and 12 bases, with 8 bases remaining between them. CDR3 length: 11 residues. Looked up from germline, CDR1 is SGHVS and CDR2 is FNYEAQ. CDR3 protein: CASSLMGGQFF. The CDR3 DNA is TGTGCCAGCAGCTTAATGGGGGGGCAGTTCTTC. Looking up the rest from reference TRBV7-6 and TRBJ2-1 gives the full variable domain: GAGVSQSPRYKVTKRGQDVALRCDPISGHVSLYWYRQALGQGPEFLTYFNYEAQQDKSGLPNDRFSAERPEGSISTLTIQRTEQRDSAMYRCASSLMGGQFFGPGTRLTVL.

CDR3 in amino acids: CASSYPTSGGAETQYF. DNA for the CDR3: TGTGCCAGCAGTTACCCGACTAGCGGGGGGGCCGAGACCCAGTACTTC. The V and J genes are TRBV6-6 and TRBJ2-5, with 14 bases lining up with TRBD2. The V gene end was trimmed by 2 bases and the J gene end by 5 bases; junction bases not matched to a gene: 4. The CDR3 length is 16 residues. Germline V gene sequence: CDR1 MNHNY, CDR2 SVGAGI (reference sequence).

This clonotype was seen a few times. CDR3 in DNA: TGTGCCAGCAGTTCTATCTACAGGGAGTCAGCTAATGAAAAACTGTTTTTT. Its protein product is CASSSIYRESANEKLFF. The rearrangement links TRBV28 to TRBJ1-4; D might be TRBD1 (6 bases). The CDR3 is 17 residues long. The ends were cut back, 4 bases at V and 3 bases at J, with 18 bases in the middle. CDR1 and CDR2 (germline): MDHEN, SYDVKM.

This clonotype was observed many times. This chain joins TRBV7-9 and TRBJ2-5, with D tentatively TRBD1 (6 bases). This CDR3 is 15 amino acids long. With 5 bases removed from V and 5 bases from J, the gap between germline ends came to 18 bases. Germline assignment: CDR1 SEHNR and CDR2 FQNEAQ (reference sequence). CDR3 amino acids: CASSLIPNREETQYF. CDR3 coding DNA: TGTGCCAGCAGCCTTATTCCGAACAGGGAGGAGACCCAGTACTTC.

The V call is TRBV5-4, the J call TRBJ2-7; D unclear. The V and J ends lost 2 bases and 2 bases respectively, with 11 bases between them. CDR3 length: 14 amino acids. Germline V gives CDR1 SGHNT, CDR2 YYREEE (reference sequence). The CDR3 loop reads CASSLGHSTYEQYF. The CDR3 nucleotides are TGTGCCAGCAGCTTAGGCCATTCTACCTACGAGCAGTACTTC.

V is TRBV7-9 and J is TRBJ2-7; the D gene is possibly TRBD2 (5 bases). The CDR3 has 15 amino acids. Per the germline V gene, CDR1 is SEHNR and CDR2 is FQNEAQ (reference sequence). V shed 5 bases and J shed 0 bases, with 14 bases lying between them. The CDR3 is CASSALLGDSYEQYF. In nucleotides, the CDR3 is TGTGCCAGCAGCGCACTGTTGGGAGACTCCTACGAGCAGTACTTC.

As concerns this clonotype: Germline and junction disagree at one end, which may indicate a read error. The V gene is TRBV7-9, the J gene TRBJ2-7, with a tentative D call TRBD1 (6 bases). This CDR3 spans 14 amino acids. Germline V gene sequence: CDR1 SEHNR, CDR2 FQNEAQ (reference sequence). The CDR3, as DNA: TGTGCCAGCAGTTTAGACAGGCGCCCCTACGAGCAGTACTTC. Its translation is CASSLDRRPYEQYF.

This clonotype was counted ten times or more. The J gene is TRBJ2-7, the V gene TRBV7-2, with 7 bases identical to TRBD2. CDR1 is SGHTA, CDR2 FQGNSA, per germline. Germline trimming cut 2 bases from V and 0 bases from J; bases unmatched to any gene: 4. The CDR3 runs to 15 residues. CDR3 in amino acids: CASSLSGAYSYEQYF. In DNA form, the CDR3 reads TGTGCCAGCAGCTTAAGCGGGGCCTACTCCTACGAGCAGTACTTC.

Only a few counts were recorded for this clonotype. This chain's CDR3 is CASSRGLAGGRDTDTQYF. Here the CDR3 DNA reads TGTGCCAGCAGCCGGGGACTAGCGGGGGGGCGAGACACAGATACGCAGTATTTT. This chain links TRBV12-3 or TRBV12-4 with TRBJ2-3, with 16 nucleotides matching TRBD2. V dropped 6 bases and J dropped 2; count of bases not matched to a gene: 8. The CDR3 is 18 amino acids.

CDR3 sequence: CASRTGKGPYNEQFF. Written as DNA, the CDR3 is TGTGCCAGCAGAACAGGGAAAGGGCCCTACAATGAGCAGTTCTTC. J is TRBJ2-1 and V is TRBV2; D is perhaps TRBD1 (6 bases). CDR3 size: 15 residues. The germline V gene has CDR1 SNHLY and CDR2 FYNNEI. Trimming took off 6 bases at V and 2 bases at J, with 14 bases between the two ends. The whole variable domain, filled in from reference TRBV2 and TRBJ2-1, reads EPEVTQTPSHQVTQMGQEVILRCVPISNHLYFYWYRQILGQKVEFLVSFYNNEISEKSEIFDDQFSVERPDGSNFTLKIRSTKLEDSAMYFCASRTGKGPYNEQFFGPGTRLTVL.

Many counts were recorded for this clonotype. The J gene is TRBJ2-3, the V gene TRBV6-5; D call uncertain. Germline CDR1 and CDR2: MNHEY and SVGAGI. Trimming took 2 bases from V and 4 from J, leaving 16 bases between them. CDR3 length equals 16 residues. The CDR3 loop reads CASSYSDSQFADTQYF. Here the CDR3 DNA reads TGTGCCAGCAGTTACAGTGACTCTCAGTTCGCAGATACGCAGTATTTT.

In regard to this clonotype: Compared with germline, one end of the junction differs, possibly owing to a read error. This chain uses TRBV27 with TRBJ2-7; D is undetermined. The CDR3 is 14 residues long. Germline CDR1 MNHEY, CDR2 SMNVEV (reference sequence). The DNA for the CDR3 is TGTGCCAGCAGTGGATACAGCGAAATCTACGGGCAGTACTTC. It encodes CASSGYSEIYGQYF.

This clonotype was found many times. V gene TRBV4-1 combines with J gene TRBJ2-3; 13 bases fit TRBD2. The CDR3 spans 17 residues. Germline V gene data show CDR1 as MGHRA and CDR2 as YSYEKL. After removal of 4 bases from V and 6 bases from J, the junction contained 10 bases not matched to a gene. As DNA, the CDR3 is TGCGCCAGCAGCCTGGACACTAGCGGGGGGGCTGCGGATACGCAGTATTTT. Protein: CASSLDTSGGAADTQYF.

This clonotype showed up just a few times. The chain joins TRBV20-1 to TRBJ2-5; TRBD2 matches at 13 bases. The CDR3 loop spans 15 amino acids. Trimming at V came to 6 bases and at J to 7 bases, leaving 11 bases not matched to a gene. CDR1 DFQATT and CDR2 SNEGSKA come from the germline V gene (reference sequence). CDR3 sequence: CSAYGTSGALRTQYF. CDR3 sequence (DNA): TGCAGTGCCTACGGGACTAGCGGGGCGTTAAGGACCCAGTACTTC.

The table lists this clonotype with many counts. The chain carries TRBV7-8 and TRBJ2-1; 14 bases align to TRBD2. V lost 5 bases, J lost 6 bases, and 3 bases stayed unmatched. The CDR3 totals 15 residues. Looked up from germline, CDR1 is SGHVS and CDR2 is FQNEAQ. The CDR3 DNA reads TGTGCCAGCAGCGACGGACTAGCGGGGGGCAATGAGCAGTTCTTC. Translation gives CASSDGLAGGNEQFF.

This clonotype was seen at least ten times. The rearrangement joins TRBV7-2 to TRBJ1-6; D gene ambiguous. Germline V gene sequence: CDR1 SGHTA, CDR2 FQGNSA. Trimming stripped 7 bases from V and 0 bases from J, with 10 bases between. The CDR3 is made up of 15 amino acids. CDR3 sequence (DNA): TGTGCCAGCAAGGCTTCCAGCTCCTATAATTCACCCCTCCACTTT. Protein: CASKASSSYNSPLHF.

The chain uses TRBV7-4 and TRBJ2-3, with a possible D match to TRBD2 (6 bases). There are 12 residues in the CDR3. Trimming left V 8 bases short and J 14 bases short, with 20 bases between. Germline-derived CDR1 and CDR2 are SGHVT and SQSDAQ. DNA of the CDR3: TGTGCCAGCGGGAGCGCGGGGCGACTTCTGTATTTT. It yields the protein CASGSAGRLLYF. Full variable domain (rest looked up from reference TRBV7-4 and TRBJ2-3): GAGVSQSPRYKVAKRGRDVALRCDSISGHVTLYWYRQTLGQGSEVLTYSQSDAQRDKSGRPSGRFSAERPERSVSTLKIQRTEQGDSAVYLCASGSAGRLLYFGPGTRLTVL.

This clonotype has more than one count but fewer than ten. The gene calls are TRBV24-1 and TRBJ2-1; 12 bases map to TRBD2. The V gene end was trimmed by 4 bases and the J gene end by 8 bases; junction bases not matched to a gene: 8. The V gene's germline CDR1 is KGHDR and CDR2 SFDVKD. This CDR3 spans 16 amino acids. The CDR3 DNA sequence: TGTGCCACCAGTGACTCCACTAGCGGGGGGCGAGATGAGCAGTTCTTC. Its protein is CATSDSTSGGRDEQFF.

This clonotype came up a few times. J is TRBJ1-1 and V is TRBV28; TRBD1 is a possible D gene (5 bases). Trimming removed 5 bases from V and 4 bases from J, with 11 bases in between. The CDR3 loop spans 13 amino acids. From germline, CDR1 is MDHEN and CDR2 SYDVKM. The CDR3 sequence: CASSAPGGTEAFF. In DNA form, the CDR3 reads TGTGCCAGCAGTGCCCCCGGGGGCACTGAAGCTTTCTTT. The full variable domain, completed using reference TRBV28 and TRBJ1-1, is DVKVTQSSRYLVKRTGEKVFLECVQDMDHENMFWYRQDPGLGLRLIYFSYDVKMKEKGDIPEGYSVSREKKERFSLILESASTNQTSMYLCASSAPGGTEAFFGQGTRLTVV.

The chain carries TRBV10-3 and TRBJ2-3; 9 nucleotides agree with TRBD2. With V trimmed by 2 bases and J by 5 bases, 8 bases remained unmatched. This CDR3 spans 16 amino acids. The germline CDR1 and CDR2 sequences are ENHRY and SYGVKD. CDR3 in amino acids: CAISEAGGGAKDTQYF. The DNA of the CDR3 is TGTGCCATCAGTGAGGCGGGCGGGGGGGCAAAAGATACGCAGTATTTT.